The 16 T cell receptor beta chains given below trace back to one sample, sequenced in a study of human T cells and chemical hapten exposure. Each CDR3 protein is one row after TCRdb ran MiXCR on the RACE reads. The profile shows over 12,000 distinct CDR3 sequences, about 15% of them singletons. Time point indicated: patch test 1, 2 weeks after DPC sensitization. Treatment specified: therapeutic diphenylcyclopropenone sensitization with weekly scalp DPC. Sequencing was performed on whole blood, taken in connection with sensitization to the hapten diphenylcyclopropenone (DPC). These receptors were taken from a young woman with alopecia areata. Some clones in this sample may be carry-over from other donors' samples.

There are a few counts of this clonotype. The chain has TRBV20-1 and TRBJ2-7, with 8 positions matching TRBD2. Germline V gene sequence: CDR1 DFQATT, CDR2 SNEGSKA (reference sequence). This CDR3 is 14 amino acids long. V shed 5 bases and J 0 bases; nucleotides not matched to a gene: 6. The DNA of the CDR3 is TGCAGTGCTGAGGGCGGGGGGTCCTCCTACGAGCAGTACTTC. It codes for CSAEGGGSSYEQYF.

This clonotype qualifies as medium-sized. The J gene is TRBJ1-4, the V gene TRBV12-3 or TRBV12-4; TRBD1 aligns across 7 bases. This CDR3 contains 18 residues. V shed 6 bases and J 3 bases; nucleotides not matched to a gene: 16. CDR3 amino acids: CASSRRGQALAANEKLFF. In DNA, the CDR3 is TGTGCCAGCAGCCGCCGCGGACAGGCTCTAGCAGCTAATGAAAAACTGTTTTTT.

This clonotype was seen ten or more times. The chain joins TRBV5-1 to TRBJ1-6, with TRBD1 matching over 8 bases. The CDR3 has 14 amino acids. V shed 4 bases, J shed 10 bases, and the junction held 7 bases outside the gene matches. CDR1 is SGHRS and CDR2 is YFSETQ in the germline V gene. CDR3 in amino acids: CASSLPGQESPLHF. CDR3 DNA: TGCGCCAGCAGCCTGCCGGGACAGGAATCACCCCTCCACTTT.

This clonotype was seen ten or more times. CDR3 amino acids: CASSLVGLVTDTQYF. In nucleotides, the CDR3 is TGTGCCAGCAGCTTAGTAGGACTAGTCACAGATACGCAGTATTTT. The rearrangement uses TRBV7-2 and TRBJ2-3; 7 bases are a match to TRBD2. Germline CDR1 reads SGHTA; CDR2 reads FQGNSA. The CDR3 spans 15 residues. Unmatched junction bases numbered 3, after V lost 1 base and J lost 2 bases.

This clonotype was seen at least ten times. The CDR3 bases are TGTGCCAGCTCACCAGATCTAAAAGAGACCCAGTACTTC. Its translation: CASSPDLKETQYF. The rearrangement links TRBV18 to TRBJ2-5; no firm D call. This CDR3 has 13 amino acids. V was trimmed by 2 bases and J by 3 bases, leaving 7 bases between them. CDR1 and CDR2 (germline): KGHSH, LQKENI.

This clonotype was observed at least ten times. V usage is TRBV18 and J usage is TRBJ1-3; possible D gene TRBD1, 5 bases. Germline V CDR1 and CDR2: KGHSH, LQKENI. V was cut by 6 bases and J by 1 base, with 16 bases left in between. The CDR3 is 16 residues long. The CDR3 region is CASSVLDSYSGNTIYF. CDR3 DNA sequence: TGTGCCAGCTCCGTTCTCGACAGCTATTCTGGAAACACCATATATTTT.

This clonotype was recorded a few times. J is TRBJ2-1 and V is TRBV12-3 or TRBV12-4; 10 bases agree with TRBD1. The trim removed 6 bases at V and 0 bases at J, leaving 11 bases unmatched. There are 18 residues in the CDR3. The CDR3 bases are TGTGCCAGCAGGTCCGGGACAGGGGCTCAATTCTCCTACAATGAGCAGTTCTTC. It yields the protein CASRSGTGAQFSYNEQFF.

This clonotype was seen a handful of times. The rearrangement uses TRBV7-9 and TRBJ2-1; D perhaps matches TRBD2 (6 bases). Germline CDR1 SEHNR, CDR2 FQNEAQ (reference sequence). The CDR3 loop spans 15 amino acids. Trimming removed 5 bases at V and 7 bases at J, with 18 bases between. The DNA of the CDR3 is TGTGCCAGCAGCCTTCCAGGCGCGGGGTTTAATGAGCAGTTCTTC. Amino acids: CASSLPGAGFNEQFF.

The rearrangement links TRBV18 to TRBJ2-7, with D possibly TRBD2 on 5 matching bases. Germline V gives CDR1 KGHSH, CDR2 LQKENI. The CDR3 consists of 13 residues. V lost 3 bases and J 5 bases, leaving 11 bases between the germline ends. CDR3: CASSPGQEDEQYF. The CDR3 DNA follows: TGTGCCAGCTCACCGGGCCAGGAGGACGAGCAGTACTTC. Using reference TRBV18 and TRBJ2-7 for the parts outside the CDR3, the full variable domain is NAGVMQNPRHLVRRRGQEARLRCSPMKGHSHVYWYRQLPEEGLKFMVYLQKENIIDESGMPKERFSAEFPKEGPSILRIQQVVRGDSAAYFCASSPGQEDEQYFGPGTRLTVT.

In its sample, this clonotype is medium-sized. The chain employs TRBV29-1 and TRBJ2-1, with D perhaps matching TRBD1 (5 bases). Per the germline V gene, CDR1 is SQVTM and CDR2 is ANQGSEA. V lost 5 bases and J lost 7, with 9 bases in between. The CDR3 covers 11 residues. CDR3 amino acids: CSVQGLNEQFF. Written as DNA, the CDR3 is TGCAGCGTTCAGGGTCTGAATGAGCAGTTCTTC.

This clonotype has ten or more counts. The gene calls are TRBV6-5 and TRBJ2-7, with 9 bases identical to TRBD1. Trimming took 4 bases from V and 0 from J; bases not matched to a gene: 7. CDR1 and CDR2 (germline): MNHEY, SVGAGI. This CDR3 spans 16 amino acids. The CDR3 spells CASSSWGDRASYEQYF. CDR3 in DNA: TGTGCCAGCAGTTCTTGGGGGGACAGGGCCTCCTACGAGCAGTACTTC.

By its share, this clonotype is medium-sized (0.01 to 0.1%). The gene calls are TRBV19 and TRBJ1-5; 12 nucleotides match TRBD1. V was pared by 5 bases and J by 7 bases, with 6 bases of the junction left unmatched. This CDR3 region has 15 residues. In germline, CDR1 is LNHDA, CDR2 SQIVND (reference sequence). The CDR3 protein is CASSARDRGLQPQHF. The CDR3 coding sequence is TGTGCCAGTAGTGCCCGGGACAGGGGGCTCCAGCCCCAGCATTTT.

This clonotype appeared a few times. J is TRBJ2-3 and V is TRBV4-1; D remains unclear. There are 12 residues in the CDR3. V was trimmed by 0 bases and J by 6 bases, leaving 4 bases between them. Germline CDR1 reads MGHRA; CDR2 reads YSYEKL. For the CDR3, the DNA is TGCGCCAGCAGCCAAGACTGGGATACGCAGTATTTT. Protein sequence: CASSQDWDTQYF.

This clonotype is medium-sized in the sample. The chain links TRBV9 to TRBJ1-1, with D maybe TRBD1 (5 bases). Trimming took off 6 bases at V and 2 bases at J, with 23 bases between the two ends. The CDR3 is 17 residues long. CDR1 and CDR2 (germline): SGDLS, YYNGEE. CDR3: CASTEKIIPGRNTEAFF. The CDR3 nucleotides read TGTGCCAGCACCGAAAAAATTATACCGGGACGTAACACTGAAGCTTTCTTT.

This clonotype was observed a single time. V is TRBV6-2 or TRBV6-3 and J is TRBJ2-1; D remains unclear. Germline assignment: CDR1 MNHEY and CDR2 SVGEGT. CDR3 length equals 13 residues. The ends were cut back, 5 bases at V and 6 bases at J, with 11 bases in the middle. The CDR3 DNA reads as TGTGCCAGCAGTCGACAAGCCTTCAATGAGCAGTTCTTC. Protein product: CASSRQAFNEQFF.

The table lists this clonotype with many counts. The chain employs TRBV6-6 and TRBJ2-2, with 11 bases aligning to TRBD2. Looked up from germline, CDR1 is MNHNY and CDR2 is SVGAGI (reference sequence). This CDR3 has 16 residues. V shed 3 bases, J shed 6 bases, and the junction held 6 bases outside the gene matches. The CDR3 coding sequence is TGTGCCAGCAGTTATCGTCGGACTAGCGGGCCCGGGGAGCTGTTTTTT. It specifies CASSYRRTSGPGELFF.